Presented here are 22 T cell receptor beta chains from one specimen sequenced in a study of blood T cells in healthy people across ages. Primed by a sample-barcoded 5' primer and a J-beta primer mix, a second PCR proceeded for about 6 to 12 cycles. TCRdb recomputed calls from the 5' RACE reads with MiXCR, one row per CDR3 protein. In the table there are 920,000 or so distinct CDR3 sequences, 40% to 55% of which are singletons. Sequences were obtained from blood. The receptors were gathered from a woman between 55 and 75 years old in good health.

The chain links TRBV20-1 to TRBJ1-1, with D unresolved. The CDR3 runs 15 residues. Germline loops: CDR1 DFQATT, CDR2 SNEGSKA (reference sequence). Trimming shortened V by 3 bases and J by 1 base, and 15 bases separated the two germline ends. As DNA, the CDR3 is TGCAGTGCTAGTAGAGGTTCCGTATCGAACACTGAAGCTTTCTTT. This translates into CSASRGSVSNTEAFF.

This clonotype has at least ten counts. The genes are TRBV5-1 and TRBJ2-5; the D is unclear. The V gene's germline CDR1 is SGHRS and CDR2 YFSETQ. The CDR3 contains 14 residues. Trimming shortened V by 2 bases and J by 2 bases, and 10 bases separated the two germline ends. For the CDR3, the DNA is TGCGCCAGCAGCTTTGCGGCGCGACAAGAGACCCAGTACTTC. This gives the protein CASSFAARQETQYF.

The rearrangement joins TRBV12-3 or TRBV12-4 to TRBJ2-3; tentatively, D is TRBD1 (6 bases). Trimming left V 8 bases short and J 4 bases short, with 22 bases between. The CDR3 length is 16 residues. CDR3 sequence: CASSNSGKGEPDTQYF. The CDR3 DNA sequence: TGTGCCAGCTCCAATTCGGGGAAGGGGGAGCCAGATACGCAGTATTTT.

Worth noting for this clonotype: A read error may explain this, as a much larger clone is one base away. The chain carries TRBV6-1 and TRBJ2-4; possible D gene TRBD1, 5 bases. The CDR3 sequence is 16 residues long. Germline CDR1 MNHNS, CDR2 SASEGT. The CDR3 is CTSTRRAGQTKNIQYF. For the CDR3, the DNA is TGTACCAGCACCAGAAGGGCAGGGCAAACCAAAAACATTCAGTACTTC.

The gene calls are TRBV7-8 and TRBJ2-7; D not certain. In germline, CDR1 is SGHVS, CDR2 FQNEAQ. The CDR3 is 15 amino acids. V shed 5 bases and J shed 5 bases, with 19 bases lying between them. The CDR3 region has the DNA TGTGCCAGCAGCACCTACGGGCCACTCGGAGACGAGCAGTACTTC. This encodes CASSTYGPLGDEQYF.

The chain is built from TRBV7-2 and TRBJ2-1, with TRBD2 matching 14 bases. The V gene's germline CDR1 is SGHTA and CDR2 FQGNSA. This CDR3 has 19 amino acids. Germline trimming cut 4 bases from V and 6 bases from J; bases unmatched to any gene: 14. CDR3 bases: TGTGCCAGCAGCTCTCCCCCCCCAGGGACTAGCGGGAGCGGCAATGAGCAGTTCTTC. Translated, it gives CASSSPPPGTSGSGNEQFF.

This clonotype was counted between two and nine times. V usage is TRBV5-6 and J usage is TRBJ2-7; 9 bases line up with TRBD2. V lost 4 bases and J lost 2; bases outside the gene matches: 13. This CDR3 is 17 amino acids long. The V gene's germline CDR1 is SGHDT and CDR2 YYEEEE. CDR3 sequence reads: CASSKYQAGGSTYEQYF. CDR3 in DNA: TGTGCCAGCAGCAAATACCAAGCGGGAGGATCCACCTACGAGCAGTACTTC.

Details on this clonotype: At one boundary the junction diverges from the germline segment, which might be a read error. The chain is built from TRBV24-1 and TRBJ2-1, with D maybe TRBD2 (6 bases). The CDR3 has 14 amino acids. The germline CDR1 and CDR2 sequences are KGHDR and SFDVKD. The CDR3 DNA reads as TGTGCCACCAGGCTCAATACGGGAGCCGATGAACAGTTCTTC. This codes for CATRLNTGADEQFF.

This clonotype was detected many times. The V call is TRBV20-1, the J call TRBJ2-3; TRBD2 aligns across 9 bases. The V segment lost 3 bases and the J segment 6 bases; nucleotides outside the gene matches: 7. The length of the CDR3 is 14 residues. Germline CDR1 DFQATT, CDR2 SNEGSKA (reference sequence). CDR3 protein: CSASEASGMDTQYF. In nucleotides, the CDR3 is TGCAGTGCTAGTGAGGCTAGCGGGATGGATACGCAGTATTTT.

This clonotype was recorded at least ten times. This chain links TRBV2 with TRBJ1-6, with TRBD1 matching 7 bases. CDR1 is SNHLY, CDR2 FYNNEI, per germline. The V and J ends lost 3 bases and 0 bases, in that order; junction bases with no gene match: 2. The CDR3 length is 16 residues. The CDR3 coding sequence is TGTGCCAGCAGTGAGACAGGGAGCTCCTATAATTCACCCCTCCACTTT. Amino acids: CASSETGSSYNSPLHF.

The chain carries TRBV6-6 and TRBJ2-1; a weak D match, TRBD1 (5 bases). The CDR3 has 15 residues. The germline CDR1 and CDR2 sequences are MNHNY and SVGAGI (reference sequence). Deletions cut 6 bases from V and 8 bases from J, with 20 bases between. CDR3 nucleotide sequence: TGTGCCAGCAGAAAACAGGCGACTGGTGTCGATGAGCAGTTCTTC. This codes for CASRKQATGVDEQFF.

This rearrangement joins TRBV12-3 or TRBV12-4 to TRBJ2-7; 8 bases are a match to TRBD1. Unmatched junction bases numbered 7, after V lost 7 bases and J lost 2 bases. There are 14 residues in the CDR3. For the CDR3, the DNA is TGTGCCAGCACTCGAGGGACAGGCCCCTACGAGCAGTACTTC. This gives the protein CASTRGTGPYEQYF.

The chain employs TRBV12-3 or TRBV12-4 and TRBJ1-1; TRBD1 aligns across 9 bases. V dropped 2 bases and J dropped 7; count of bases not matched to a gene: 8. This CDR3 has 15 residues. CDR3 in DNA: TGTGCCAGCAGTTTAACCCCGGGACAGGGAATTGAAGCTTTCTTT. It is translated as CASSLTPGQGIEAFF.

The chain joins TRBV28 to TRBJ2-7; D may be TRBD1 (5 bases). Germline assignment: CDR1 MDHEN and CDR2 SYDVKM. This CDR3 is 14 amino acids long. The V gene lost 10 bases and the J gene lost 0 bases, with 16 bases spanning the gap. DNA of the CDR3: TGTGCCACCAAGATATATGGGGCCTCCTACGAGCAGTACTTC. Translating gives CATKIYGASYEQYF.

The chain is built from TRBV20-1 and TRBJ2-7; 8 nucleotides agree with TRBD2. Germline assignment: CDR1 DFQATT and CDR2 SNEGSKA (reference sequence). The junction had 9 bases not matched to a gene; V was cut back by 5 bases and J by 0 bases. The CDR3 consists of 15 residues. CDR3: CSASAPSGFSYEQYF. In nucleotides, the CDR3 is TGCAGTGCTTCCGCCCCTAGCGGGTTCTCCTACGAGCAGTACTTC.

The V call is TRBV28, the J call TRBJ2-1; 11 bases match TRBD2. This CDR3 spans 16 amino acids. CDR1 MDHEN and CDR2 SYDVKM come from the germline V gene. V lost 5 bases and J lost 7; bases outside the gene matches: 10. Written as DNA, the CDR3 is TGTGCCAGCAGTCCACTACTAGCGGGGGCGGTGAATGAGCAGTTCTTC. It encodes CASSPLLAGAVNEQFF.

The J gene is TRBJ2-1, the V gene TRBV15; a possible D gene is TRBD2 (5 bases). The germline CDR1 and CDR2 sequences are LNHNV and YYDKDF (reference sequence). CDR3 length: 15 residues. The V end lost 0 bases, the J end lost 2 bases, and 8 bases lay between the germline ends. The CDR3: CATSREGGAYNEQFF. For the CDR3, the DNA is TGTGCCACCAGCAGAGAAGGAGGCGCCTACAATGAGCAGTTCTTC.

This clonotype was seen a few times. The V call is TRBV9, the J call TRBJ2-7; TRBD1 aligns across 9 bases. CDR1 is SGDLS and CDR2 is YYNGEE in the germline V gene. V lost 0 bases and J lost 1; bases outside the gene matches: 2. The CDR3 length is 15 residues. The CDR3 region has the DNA TGTGCCAGCAGCGTAGAGGGACAGGGATCCTACGAGCAGTACTTC. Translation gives CASSVEGQGSYEQYF.

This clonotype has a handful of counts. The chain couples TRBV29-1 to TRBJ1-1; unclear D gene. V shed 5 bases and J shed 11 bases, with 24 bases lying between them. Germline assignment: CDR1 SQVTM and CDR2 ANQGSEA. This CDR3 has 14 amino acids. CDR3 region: CSVRLYRTSVGAFF. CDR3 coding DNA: TGCAGCGTTCGACTATACAGAACCTCAGTAGGGGCTTTCTTT.

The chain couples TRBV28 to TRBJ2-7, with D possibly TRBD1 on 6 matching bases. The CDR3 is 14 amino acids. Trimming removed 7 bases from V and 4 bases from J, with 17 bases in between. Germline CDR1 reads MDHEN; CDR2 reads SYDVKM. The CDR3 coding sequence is TGTGCCAGCACCCATAGGGGGTCCGGATACGAGCAGTACTTC. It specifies CASTHRGSGYEQYF.

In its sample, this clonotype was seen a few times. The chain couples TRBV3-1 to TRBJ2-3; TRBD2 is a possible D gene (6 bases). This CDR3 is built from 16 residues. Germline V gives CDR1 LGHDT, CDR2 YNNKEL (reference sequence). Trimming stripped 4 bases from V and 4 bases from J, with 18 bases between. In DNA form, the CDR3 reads TGTGCCAGCAGCCTCCACGGGAGACGTCCCGCAGATACGCAGTATTTT. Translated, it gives CASSLHGRRPADTQYF.

The CDR3 sequence: CASSGSGGRNNEQFF. DNA for the CDR3: TGTGCCAGCAGCGGTAGCGGGGGACGGAACAATGAGCAGTTCTTC. The rearrangement uses TRBV7-9 and TRBJ2-1, with 9 bases that match TRBD2. The germline CDR1 and CDR2 sequences are SEHNR and FQNEAQ (reference sequence). There are 15 residues in the CDR3. Losses at the gene ends were 5 bases for V and 5 bases for J; bases not matched to a gene: 7.